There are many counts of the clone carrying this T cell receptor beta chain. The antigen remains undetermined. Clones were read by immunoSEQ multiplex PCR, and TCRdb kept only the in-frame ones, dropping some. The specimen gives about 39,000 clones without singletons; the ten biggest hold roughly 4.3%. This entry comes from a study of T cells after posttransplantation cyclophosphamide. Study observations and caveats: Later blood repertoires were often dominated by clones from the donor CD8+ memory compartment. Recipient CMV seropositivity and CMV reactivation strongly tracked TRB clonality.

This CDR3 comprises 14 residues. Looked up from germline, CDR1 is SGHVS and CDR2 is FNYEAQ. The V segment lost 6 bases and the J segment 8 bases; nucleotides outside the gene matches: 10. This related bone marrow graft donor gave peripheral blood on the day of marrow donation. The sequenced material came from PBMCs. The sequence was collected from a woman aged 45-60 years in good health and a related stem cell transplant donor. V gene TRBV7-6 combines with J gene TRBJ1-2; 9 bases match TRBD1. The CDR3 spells CASSLLTGGVGYTF. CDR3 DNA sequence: TGTGCCAGCAGTCTTCTTACAGGGGGCGTAGGCTACACCTTC.